This TCR beta chain is drawn from a study of shared clonotypes between healthy human individuals. Study outcomes and limitations: A generally larger estimated richness was seen in naive subsets than in memory subsets.

Study processing details: ImmunoSEQ output lacked quality scores and full-length reads, limiting matched filtering. Produced via immunoSEQ multiplex PCR; TCRdb's table is partial and in-frame only. Clonal size and the V and J genes are those of that table, whereas D and trimming came from the DNA. Of about 2.3 million clones in the sample, around 92% are singletons; the top ten hold around 0.38%. The study drew its donors from healthy HIV-negative adults without recent acute infections or vaccinations. Partitioning of CD4+ cells yielded a CD45RA+ naive subset and a CD45RA-negative memory subset. Germline V gene data show CDR1 as MNHNY and CDR2 as SVGAGI (reference sequence). Trimming stripped 2 bases from V and 6 bases from J, with 11 bases between. The CDR3 is 13 residues long. Regarding this clone: Its antigen is unknown.

The receptor was isolated from a young man in good health. Some clones in this sample may be carry-over from other donors' samples. What was sequenced was naive CD4+ T cells from PBMCs. As for subset: CD45RA+ positively selected. V and J are TRBV6-6 and TRBJ2-7, with D unclear. The CDR3 reads CASSYVGSGEQYF. CDR3 DNA: TGTGCCAGCAGTTACGTGGGTTCGGGCGAGCAGTACTTC.